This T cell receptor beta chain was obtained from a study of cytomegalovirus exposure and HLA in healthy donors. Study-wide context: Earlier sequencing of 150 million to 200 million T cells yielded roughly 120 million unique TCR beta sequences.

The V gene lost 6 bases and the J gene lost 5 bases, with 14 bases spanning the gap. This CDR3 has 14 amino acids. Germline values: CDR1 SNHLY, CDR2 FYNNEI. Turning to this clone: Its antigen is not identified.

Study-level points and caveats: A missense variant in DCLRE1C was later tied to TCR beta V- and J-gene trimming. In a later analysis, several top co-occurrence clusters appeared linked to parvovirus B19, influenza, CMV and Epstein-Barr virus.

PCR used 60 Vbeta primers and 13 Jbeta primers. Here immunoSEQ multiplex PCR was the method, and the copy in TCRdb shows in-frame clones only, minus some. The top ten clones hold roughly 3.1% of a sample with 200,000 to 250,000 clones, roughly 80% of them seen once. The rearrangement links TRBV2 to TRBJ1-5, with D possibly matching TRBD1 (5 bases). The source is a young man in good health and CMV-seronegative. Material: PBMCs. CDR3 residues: CASRPDGGDQPQHF. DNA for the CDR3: TGTGCCAGCAGACCCGACGGGGGGGATCAGCCCCAGCATTTT.